Listed here are 31 T cell receptor beta chains from one sample, sequenced in a study of shared clonotypes between healthy human individuals. Profiled with immunoSEQ multiplex PCR; TCRdb holds only in-frame clones, not every one. This sample has more than 550,000 clones, with roughly 87% found just once. The source material was memory CD8+ T cells from PBMCs. Subset defined: CD45RO+ cells pooled with CCR7-negative TemRA cells. The receptor set was obtained from a man between 18 and 35 years old in good health. Some clones in this sample may be carry-over from other donors' samples.

The chain uses TRBV7-9 and TRBJ2-5; TRBD1 or TRBD2 may be the D gene (5 bases each). The V gene lost 5 bases and the J gene lost 0 bases, with 16 bases spanning the gap. This CDR3 is built from 16 residues. In germline, CDR1 is SEHNR, CDR2 FQNEAQ (reference sequence). The CDR3 region is CASSPPGPPYQETQYF. The CDR3 DNA follows: TGTGCCAGCAGCCCTCCGGGACCACCGTACCAAGAGACCCAGTACTTC. The whole variable domain, remainder taken from reference TRBV7-9 and TRBJ2-5, is DTGVSQNPRHKITKRGQNVTFRCDPISEHNRLYWYRQTLGQGPEFLTYFQNEAQLEKSRLLSDRFSAERPKGSFSTLEIQRTEQGDSAMYLCASSPPGPPYQETQYFGPGTRLLVL.

The CDR3 DNA follows: TGTGCCAGCAGCCCTACAGGGAAGGAAAAACTGTTTTTT. Translated, it gives CASSPTGKEKLFF. This chain uses TRBV6-5 with TRBJ1-4, with D tentatively TRBD1 (6 bases). CDR1 MNHEY and CDR2 SVGAGI come from the germline V gene. Trimming removed 6 bases at V and 8 bases at J, with 13 bases between. The CDR3 sequence is 13 residues long.

The rearrangement joins TRBV28 to TRBJ1-2; perhaps TRBD1 as D (5 bases). CDR3 length: 15 amino acids. CDR1 and CDR2 (germline): MDHEN, SYDVKM. Between the trimmed V and J ends, which lost 1 base and 6 bases, there was a span of 15 bases. The CDR3 DNA reads as TGTGCCAGCAGTTTATTGGGGGATAGGATAGATGGCTACACCTTC. Translating gives CASSLLGDRIDGYTF.

The chain joins TRBV6-1 to TRBJ2-7; D gene uncertain. The V end was cut by 6 bases, the J end by 4 bases, with 10 bases between. Germline V gene lookup returns CDR1 MNHNS and CDR2 SASEGT. The CDR3 spans 12 residues. The CDR3 protein is CASSANGYEQYF. CDR3 sequence (DNA): TGTGCCAGCAGCGCCAATGGGTACGAGCAGTACTTC.

The chain joins TRBV27 to TRBJ2-5, with D perhaps TRBD1 or TRBD2 (5 bases each). The CDR3 is 15 amino acids. Trimming removed 3 bases at V and 1 base at J, with 12 bases between. From germline, CDR1 is MNHEY and CDR2 SMNVEV (reference sequence). The CDR3 spells CASSFTRGSQETQYF. CDR3 coding DNA: TGTGCCAGCAGTTTTACGAGGGGTTCCCAAGAGACCCAGTACTTC.

In its sample, this clone was seen a few times. The chain links TRBV29-1 to TRBJ2-3; D is tentatively TRBD1 or TRBD2 (6 bases each). With 3 bases removed from V and 5 bases from J, the gap between germline ends came to 12 bases. There are 13 residues in the CDR3. Germline V gene data show CDR1 as SQVTM and CDR2 as ANQGSEA. For the CDR3, the DNA is TGCAGCGTTGACCGGGGGCGACGAGATACGCAGTATTTT. This gives the protein CSVDRGRRDTQYF.

V gene TRBV7-9 combines with J gene TRBJ1-5; possible D gene TRBD1, 5 bases. Looked up from germline, CDR1 is SEHNR and CDR2 is FQNEAQ (reference sequence). The CDR3 loop spans 14 amino acids. The V end was cut by 4 bases, the J end by 6 bases, with 13 bases between. The CDR3 loop reads CASSSPGRGQPQHF. DNA for the CDR3: TGTGCCAGCAGCTCTCCAGGGAGAGGTCAGCCCCAGCATTTT.

The V and J genes are TRBV12-2 and TRBJ2-5; the D segment call TRBD2 is taken from the table without a DNA check. TRBV12-2 is classified as a pseudogene. CDR3 size: 16 residues. The CDR3 here is CASRLATSGLQETQYF. CDR3 bases: TGTGCAAGTCGCTTGGCGACTAGCGGACTACAAGAGACCCAGTACTTC.

The rearrangement joins TRBV7-8 to TRBJ2-3; 8 positions match TRBD1. The V gene's germline CDR1 is SGHVS and CDR2 FQNEAQ. After removal of 4 bases from V and 3 bases from J, the junction contained 6 bases not matched to a gene. There are 15 residues in the CDR3. CDR3 sequence reads: CASSYTRTGTDTQYF. The CDR3 DNA reads as TGTGCCAGCAGCTATACCAGGACAGGGACAGATACGCAGTATTTT.

This clone was recorded only once. The genes are TRBV10-3 and TRBJ2-3; D call uncertain. Trimming left V 3 bases short and J 2 bases short, with 6 bases between. Germline CDR1 is ENHRY and CDR2 is SYGVKD. The CDR3 runs 13 residues. The CDR3 DNA follows: TGTGCCATCAGTGACGTGCCCACAGATACGCAGTATTTT. It encodes CAISDVPTDTQYF.

The chain is built from TRBV28 and TRBJ1-4, with D maybe TRBD1 (5 bases). The CDR3 spans 15 residues. V was shortened by 7 bases and J by 8 bases, with 20 bases between the two germline ends. Germline-derived CDR1 and CDR2 are MDHEN and SYDVKM. Here the CDR3 reads CASIEGRQGLEKLFF. The CDR3 DNA sequence: TGTGCCAGCATAGAGGGGAGGCAGGGTTTGGAAAAACTGTTTTTT.

To note about this clone: This sample includes further DNA sequences coding for the same CDR3. This chain uses TRBV27 with TRBJ2-7, with D possibly matching TRBD2 (5 bases). This CDR3 contains 13 residues. CDR1 and CDR2 (germline): MNHEY, SMNVEV (reference sequence). The germline V and J ends were trimmed by 3 bases and 3 bases, with 9 bases remaining between them. The chain's CDR3 is CASSFGGGYEQYF. The CDR3 DNA reads TGTGCCAGCAGTTTTGGAGGTGGCTACGAGCAGTACTTC.

The CDR3 loop reads CASSKGQGACSNQPQHF. The CDR3 DNA reads as TGTGCCAGCAGCAAAGGACAGGGGGCTTGTAGCAATCAGCCCCAGCATTTT. The chain joins TRBV21-1 to TRBJ1-5; the D call of TRBD1 is as the table states it, not checked on the DNA. TRBV21-1 constitutes a pseudogene. This CDR3 comprises 17 residues.

The rearrangement uses TRBV28 and TRBJ2-5; D is tentatively TRBD1 or TRBD2 (5 bases each). Germline CDR1 and CDR2: MDHEN and SYDVKM. The CDR3 loop spans 21 amino acids. V lost 2 bases to trimming and J lost 0 bases, with 28 bases between them. The CDR3 DNA follows: TGTGCCAGCAGTTTAGGGGGTCAGTTCGGGACCTCCTACCTTTACCAAGAGACCCAGTACTTC. The encoded protein is CASSLGGQFGTSYLYQETQYF.

This chain uses TRBV28 with TRBJ2-5, with 14 bases identical to TRBD2. The CDR3 spans 17 residues. Germline-derived CDR1 and CDR2 are MDHEN and SYDVKM. Unmatched junction bases numbered 13, after V lost 8 bases and J lost 5 bases. CDR3 sequence (DNA): TGTGCCAGCGGTAGGGTGGGGACTAGCGGGAGCGTTGAGACCCAGTACTTC. Its translation: CASGRVGTSGSVETQYF.

V is TRBV27 and J is TRBJ2-4; D is unresolved. Trimming left V 2 bases short and J 0 bases short, with 2 bases between. In germline, CDR1 is MNHEY, CDR2 SMNVEV (reference sequence). The CDR3 length is 13 residues. CDR3 loop: CASSLIAKNIQYF. The CDR3 DNA follows: TGTGCCAGCAGTTTAATAGCCAAAAACATTCAGTACTTC.

The rearrangement links TRBV19 to TRBJ1-4; D is undetermined. The germline V and J ends were trimmed by 3 bases and 5 bases, with 13 bases remaining between them. The CDR3 contains 15 residues. The V gene's germline CDR1 is LNHDA and CDR2 SQIVND (reference sequence). Here the CDR3 reads CASSMKRSLNEKLFF. CDR3 nucleotide sequence: TGTGCCAGTAGTATGAAGCGGAGCCTGAATGAAAAACTGTTTTTT.

This clone has just one count. The rearrangement joins TRBV19 to TRBJ2-1, with D unresolved. Germline V lookup: CDR1 LNHDA, CDR2 SQIVND (reference sequence). The V and J ends lost 3 bases and 7 bases respectively, with 13 bases between them. The CDR3 covers 14 residues. The CDR3 DNA reads as TGTGCCAGTAGTATCCTTCCAGAACGGAATGAGCAGTTCTTC. Protein: CASSILPERNEQFF. Full variable domain (missing parts from reference TRBV19 and TRBJ2-1): DGGITQSPKYLFRKEGQNVTLSCEQNLNHDAMYWYRQDPGQGLRLIYYSQIVNDFQKGDIAEGYSVSREKKESFPLTVTSAQKNPTAFYLCASSILPERNEQFFGPGTRLTVL.

This chain links TRBV28 with TRBJ1-2; D gene uncertain. CDR3 length: 17 residues. The germline CDR1 and CDR2 sequences are MDHEN and SYDVKM. V gave up 5 bases and J gave up 0 bases, with 19 bases separating them. CDR3 sequence: CASSTMWSRDPNYGYTF. The DNA of the CDR3 is TGTGCCAGCAGTACAATGTGGTCCAGAGACCCTAACTATGGCTACACCTTC.

V usage is TRBV7-9 and J usage is TRBJ1-2, with a tentative D call TRBD1 (5 bases). The CDR3 sequence is 15 residues long. Looked up from germline, CDR1 is SEHNR and CDR2 is FQNEAQ (reference sequence). Trimming took off 5 bases at V and 6 bases at J, with 19 bases between the two ends. CDR3 amino acids: CASSPGDSRTHGYTF. The CDR3 DNA follows: TGTGCCAGCAGCCCGGGGGACTCCCGAACACATGGCTACACCTTC.

This clone was recorded a few times. The chain links TRBV9 to TRBJ1-1; TRBD1 matches at 9 bases. The CDR3 spans 15 residues. From germline, CDR1 is SGDLS and CDR2 YYNGEE. V shed 4 bases, J shed 4 bases, and the junction held 8 bases outside the gene matches. The CDR3 sequence: CASSSYRGLGTEAFF. CDR3 nucleotide sequence: TGTGCCAGCAGCTCTTACAGGGGGCTTGGCACTGAAGCTTTCTTT.

The chain links TRBV27 to TRBJ2-7; 9 bases line up with TRBD2. This CDR3 spans 15 amino acids. Looked up from germline, CDR1 is MNHEY and CDR2 is SMNVEV (reference sequence). V gave up 1 base and J gave up 2 bases; unmatched junction bases: 3. The CDR3 nucleotides are TGTGCCAGCAGTTTATGGGCTAGCGGGGCCTACGAGCAGTACTTC. It translates to CASSLWASGAYEQYF.

The genes are TRBV4-2 and TRBJ2-5; D is tentatively TRBD1 or TRBD2 (6 bases each). In germline, CDR1 is LGHNA, CDR2 YNFKEQ. The ends were cut back, 1 base at V and 2 bases at J, with 11 bases in the middle. The CDR3 extends over 15 amino acids. This CDR3 is CASSQGRGEQETQYF. DNA of the CDR3: TGTGCCAGCAGCCAAGGAAGGGGGGAGCAAGAGACCCAGTACTTC.

This chain links TRBV14 with TRBJ2-7; perhaps TRBD1 as D (6 bases). The CDR3 has 14 residues. In germline, CDR1 is SGHDN, CDR2 FVKESK. Trimming pared 4 bases from V and 5 bases from J, leaving 15 bases between. In nucleotides, the CDR3 is TGTGCCAGCAGCCGAGGGGGTCTTTTGGACGAGCAGTACTTC. Translating gives CASSRGGLLDEQYF.

The chain employs TRBV5-6 and TRBJ1-2; 7 nucleotides line up with TRBD1. The CDR3 is 17 residues long. The J segment lost 8 bases and the V segment lost 5 bases, leaving 21 bases of the junction unmatched. Germline V gene data show CDR1 as SGHDT and CDR2 as YYEEEE. The CDR3 nucleotides read TGTGCCAGCAGTGTGGGGGGACAGACCCCCATAGCGGGAGGCTACACCTTC. This codes for CASSVGGQTPIAGGYTF.

The V call is TRBV7-2, the J call TRBJ1-5; perhaps TRBD1 as D (5 bases). Germline V gene lookup returns CDR1 SGHTA and CDR2 FQGNSA. V lost 5 bases and J lost 0, with 20 bases in between. The CDR3 has 18 residues. In DNA form, the CDR3 reads TGTGCCAGCAGCGCCCTGGGGAGGGGCCGTTATAGCAATCAGCCCCAGCATTTT. Protein sequence: CASSALGRGRYSNQPQHF.

Comments on this clone: Distinct nucleotide sequences in the sample also encode this CDR3. The V and J genes are TRBV6-5 and TRBJ2-7, with D possibly being TRBD1 or TRBD2 (5 bases each). V was shortened by 4 bases and J by 0 bases, with 7 bases between the two germline ends. This CDR3 is 13 amino acids long. Looked up from germline, CDR1 is MNHEY and CDR2 is SVGAGI. CDR3 DNA sequence: TGTGCCAGCAGTTTGAGGGGCTCCTACGAGCAGTACTTC. This encodes CASSLRGSYEQYF.

The chain uses TRBV19 and TRBJ2-3; D is perhaps TRBD2 (5 bases). The CDR3 has 14 amino acids. V shed 6 bases and J shed 0 bases, with 10 bases lying between them. CDR1 LNHDA and CDR2 SQIVND come from the germline V gene (reference sequence). The chain's CDR3 is CASRVSVSTDTQYF. In DNA, the CDR3 is TGTGCCAGTAGGGTTAGCGTTAGCACAGATACGCAGTATTTT.

The chain has TRBV6-1 and TRBJ2-7; no clear D gene. The CDR3 has 15 amino acids. The germline V gene encodes CDR1 MNHNS and CDR2 SASEGT. V lost 1 base and J 0 bases, leaving 10 bases between the germline ends. CDR3: CASSEGWGFSYEQYF. CDR3 coding DNA: TGTGCCAGCAGTGAAGGGTGGGGATTCTCCTACGAGCAGTACTTC.

Note on this clone: Other DNA sequences from this sample encode an identical CDR3 as well. This rearrangement joins TRBV6-4 to TRBJ2-1; TRBD1 agrees at 8 bases. Looked up from germline, CDR1 is MRHNA and CDR2 is SNTAGT. Unmatched junction bases numbered 2, after V lost 3 bases and J lost 1 base. CDR3 length: 15 amino acids. The CDR3 DNA follows: TGTGCCAGCAGTGAAACAGGGGGGTCCTACAATGAGCAGTTCTTC. It is translated as CASSETGGSYNEQFF.

The chain uses TRBV27 and TRBJ2-7; TRBD2 might be the D (5 bases). Trimming left V 3 bases short and J 3 bases short, with 9 bases between. Per germline, CDR1 MNHEY and CDR2 SMNVEV (reference sequence). The CDR3 is made up of 13 amino acids. The CDR3 region is CASSFTGSYEQYF. In DNA, the CDR3 is TGTGCCAGCAGTTTCACGGGGAGCTACGAGCAGTACTTC.